This T cell receptor beta chain originates from a study of shared clonotypes between healthy human individuals. CDR1 is MDHEN, CDR2 SYDVKM, per germline. The CDR3 spans 13 residues. The V gene lost 6 bases and the J gene lost 1 base, with 9 bases spanning the gap. Assay: immunoSEQ multiplex PCR; the TCRdb copy retains only in-frame clones and omits some. The sample includes roughly 500,000 clones, 70% to 85% seen only once; the top ten take 9.5% to 15%. Comment on this clone: A read error is likely here: a far larger clone is one base away. This sample includes further DNA sequences coding for the same CDR3.

J is TRBJ1-1 and V is TRBV28; a weak D match, TRBD1 (6 bases). The TCR comes from a middle-aged woman in good health. Some clones in this sample may be carry-over from other donors' samples. Sequenced material: PBMCs. CDR3 in DNA: TGTGCCAGCAGCCCGGGACAGAACACTGAAGCTTTCTTT. Its protein is CASSPGQNTEAFF.